A selection of T cell receptor beta chains follows, all from one sample in a study of early T cells in non-severe SARS-CoV-2 infection. TCRdb used MiXCR to reprocess the 5' RACE reads, holding one entry per CDR3 protein. The sample includes around 35,000 distinct CDR3 sequences, 5.8% of them seen just once. The sequenced material came from whole blood. The source is an adult who was a healthcare worker with PCR-confirmed SARS-CoV-2 infection or an uninfected control (not recorded which). Each CDR3 is given with its conserved first and last residue. Fields, in order: clone size, D gene, V gene, J gene, CDR3 protein, CDR3 DNA. The D gene is left open where the match is weak. Size is stated for part of the rows, as once, few or many counts, or as a class when the clone is expanded.

size: many; D: TRBD2; V: TRBV20-1; J: TRBJ2-1; CDR3: CSAPGLADNEQFF; DNA: TGCAGTGCTCCGGGACTAGCGGACAATGAGCAGTTCTTC
size: many; D: -; V: TRBV30; J: TRBJ2-7; CDR3: CAWSPYGSGYEQYF; DNA: TGTGCCTGGAGTCCCTACGGGAGTGGGTACGAGCAGTACTTC
size: many; D: -; V: TRBV6-1; J: TRBJ1-5; CDR3: CASRLQGDQPQHF; DNA: TGTGCCAGCAGACTTCAGGGAGATCAGCCCCAGCATTTT
size: few; D: TRBD2; V: TRBV19; J: TRBJ2-3; CDR3: CASSTWLAASTDTQYF; DNA: TGTGCCAGTAGTACCTGGCTAGCGGCGAGCACAGATACGCAGTATTTT
size: many; D: TRBD1; V: TRBV7-6; J: TRBJ2-6; CDR3: CASSSGQAGANVLTF; DNA: TGTGCCAGCAGCTCCGGACAGGCTGGGGCCAACGTCCTGACTTTC
size: many; D: -; V: TRBV21-1; J: TRBJ2-5; CDR3: CASSPGPSRIWVETQYF; DNA: TGTGCCAGCAGCCCTGGGCCTAGCAGGATCTGGGTGGAGACCCAGTACTTC
size: many; D: TRBD2; V: TRBV7-9; J: TRBJ2-3; CDR3: CASSKTSGTTLVSTDTQYF; DNA: TGTGCCAGCAGCAAGACTAGCGGGACGACCCTAGTTAGCACAGATACGCAGTATTTT
size: many; D: TRBD1; V: TRBV12-3/TRBV12-4; J: TRBJ1-5; CDR3: CASRGAGTGNQPQHF; DNA: TGTGCCAGCAGGGGAGCCGGGACAGGGAATCAGCCCCAGCATTTT
size: many; D: -; V: TRBV6-5; J: TRBJ2-2; CDR3: CASSYSLQANTGELFF; DNA: TGTGCCAGCAGTTACTCGTTACAGGCGAACACCGGGGAGCTGTTTTTT
size: many; D: -; V: TRBV20-1; J: TRBJ2-7; CDR3: CSARGVYEQYF; DNA: TGCAGTGCTAGAGGGGTCTACGAGCAGTACTTC
size: few; D: -; V: TRBV2; J: TRBJ2-3; CDR3: CASTLTEGTQYF; DNA: TGTGCCAGCACTCTAACGGAGGGGACGCAGTATTTT
size: few; D: TRBD2; V: TRBV30; J: TRBJ2-7; CDR3: CAWSILADTYEQYF; DNA: TGTGCCTGGAGTATCCTAGCGGACACCTACGAGCAGTACTTC
size: many; D: TRBD2; V: TRBV7-3; J: TRBJ2-2; CDR3: CASSRAAGAVGELFF; DNA: TGTGCCAGCAGCCGAGCAGCGGGAGCGGTCGGGGAGCTGTTTTTT
size: -; D: -; V: TRBV20-1; J: TRBJ1-1; CDR3: CSARGAAEAFF; DNA: TGCAGTGCTAGAGGGGCAGCTGAAGCTTTCTTT
size: few; D: -; V: TRBV7-8; J: TRBJ1-6; CDR3: CASKRGLSYNSPLHF; DNA: TGTGCCAGCAAACGGGGGCTTTCCTATAATTCACCCCTCCACTTT
size: many; D: -; V: TRBV7-2; J: TRBJ1-1; CDR3: CASMRQRNTEAFF; DNA: TGTGCCAGCATGAGACAAAGGAACACTGAAGCTTTCTTT
size: many; D: -; V: TRBV18; J: TRBJ2-7; CDR3: CASSRSRVYEQYF; DNA: TGTGCCAGCTCACGCTCCAGGGTCTACGAGCAGTACTTC
size: many; D: TRBD1; V: TRBV12-3/TRBV12-4; J: TRBJ1-2; CDR3: CASSFQGANYGYTF; DNA: TGTGCCAGCAGTTTCCAGGGGGCTAACTATGGCTACACCTTC
size: many; D: -; V: TRBV19; J: TRBJ1-2; CDR3: CASSINRARGYTF; DNA: TGTGCCAGTAGTATAAACAGGGCGCGTGGCTACACCTTC
size: many; D: -; V: TRBV5-6; J: TRBJ2-6; CDR3: CASSFQRTGANVLTF; DNA: TGTGCCAGCAGCTTTCAGAGGACTGGGGCCAACGTCCTGACTTTC
size: many; D: -; V: TRBV20-1; J: TRBJ1-2; CDR3: CSARDYAPMSGGYTF; DNA: TGCAGTGCTAGAGATTACGCCCCTATGAGCGGTGGCTACACCTTC
size: few; D: TRBD2; V: TRBV6-1; J: TRBJ2-3; CDR3: CASSEVAGGYTDTQYF; DNA: TGTGCCAGCAGTGAAGTAGCGGGGGGGTACACAGATACGCAGTATTTT